A single sample gave rise to the 26 T cell receptor beta chains below, sequenced in a study of beta chain features in type 1 diabetes. Regarding the study as a whole: TCRB CDR3s were moderately but significantly shorter in Type 1 diabetes patients in all four CD4+ subsets.

Since all of the isolated RNA was reverse transcribed, expressed TCRB transcripts were what got sequenced. TCRdb keeps only in-frame clones here, not all; method: immunoSEQ multiplex PCR. The table lists 240,000 or so clones, approximately 15% of them singletons. Antigens for these TCRs are unknown. Sequencing input: naive CD4+ T cells from blood. The origin of the receptors is a man aged 25 to 40 with type 1 diabetes.

The chain employs TRBV14 and TRBJ2-3; D is unclear. CDR1 and CDR2 from the germline V gene are SGHDN and FVKESK. Trimming pared 0 bases from V and 2 bases from J, leaving 6 bases between. The CDR3 has 14 residues. This CDR3 reads CASSQDYPTDTQYF. The CDR3 region has the DNA TGTGCCAGCAGCCAAGACTACCCCACAGATACGCAGTATTTT.

The chain couples TRBV30 to TRBJ2-5; 8 bases fit TRBD1. This CDR3 is 16 amino acids long. The V gene end was trimmed by 5 bases and the J gene end by 1 base; junction bases not matched to a gene: 12. Germline assignment: CDR1 GTSNPN and CDR2 SVGIG (reference sequence). The CDR3 spells CAWSRGRTGIQETQYF. CDR3 nucleotide sequence: TGTGCCTGGTCTAGAGGGCGGACAGGGATCCAAGAGACCCAGTACTTC.

The CDR3 nucleotides are TGCAGTGCCCCGCGGAACACTGAAGCTTTCTTT. It encodes CSAPRNTEAFF. The chain carries TRBV20-1 and TRBJ1-1, with no clear D. The CDR3 spans 11 residues. V lost 6 bases and J 1 base, leaving 6 bases between the germline ends. The germline CDR1 and CDR2 sequences are DFQATT and SNEGSKA (reference sequence).

The chain is built from TRBV2 and TRBJ1-1, with D perhaps TRBD1 (5 bases). The CDR3 is 12 residues long. The germline V gene encodes CDR1 SNHLY and CDR2 FYNNEI. V gave up 6 bases and J gave up 1 base, with 6 bases separating them. The CDR3 coding sequence is TGTGCCAGCAGGGGGCAGAACACTGAAGCTTTCTTT. Translated: CASRGQNTEAFF.

This clone was observed a few times. The chain combines TRBV27 with TRBJ2-1; TRBD1 matches at 7 bases. Germline V gene data show CDR1 as MNHEY and CDR2 as SMNVEV (reference sequence). V shed 4 bases, J shed 4 bases, and the junction held 7 bases outside the gene matches. The CDR3 is made up of 15 amino acids. The CDR3 DNA sequence: TGTGCCAGCAGTTCCCTCCAGACAGGGTACAATGAGCAGTTCTTC. This sequence encodes CASSSLQTGYNEQFF.

The chain's CDR3 is CASSLGQGSYGYTF. The CDR3 DNA is TGTGCCAGCAGCCTCGGACAGGGGAGCTATGGCTACACCTTC. The chain uses TRBV7-2 and TRBJ1-2; 9 bases are shared with TRBD1. Germline trimming cut 5 bases from V and 4 bases from J; bases unmatched to any gene: 5. This CDR3 is built from 14 residues. Germline CDR1 is SGHTA and CDR2 is FQGNSA.

The chain couples TRBV11-3 to TRBJ2-2; maybe TRBD2 (5 bases). This CDR3 is 14 amino acids long. The germline V gene has CDR1 SGHNT and CDR2 YENEEA. The V and J ends lost 1 base and 5 bases respectively, with 8 bases between them. The CDR3 here is CASSLAPGTGELFF. In DNA, the CDR3 is TGTGCCAGCAGCTTAGCCCCGGGGACCGGGGAGCTGTTTTTT.

The chain is built from TRBV9 and TRBJ2-7; D perhaps matches TRBD1 (5 bases). Germline V gives CDR1 SGDLS, CDR2 YYNGEE. The CDR3 spans 15 residues. Trimming cost V 0 bases and J 4 bases, with 14 bases left between them. The CDR3 DNA follows: TGTGCCAGCAGCGTAGAAGACATTGGGGCGTACGAGCAGTACTTC. Its protein is CASSVEDIGAYEQYF.

The rearrangement uses TRBV7-9 and TRBJ2-3, with D unresolved. The CDR3 extends over 13 amino acids. Trimming took 2 bases from V and 5 from J, leaving 8 bases between them. The germline CDR1 and CDR2 sequences are SEHNR and FQNEAQ (reference sequence). Written as DNA, the CDR3 is TGTGCCAGCAGCTTACTGGCGGAAGATACGCAGTATTTT. It yields the protein CASSLLAEDTQYF.

This clone was detected only a few times. V usage is TRBV15 and J usage is TRBJ2-2; 10 bases agree with TRBD2. CDR1 is LNHNV and CDR2 is YYDKDF in the germline V gene (reference sequence). The CDR3 has 16 amino acids. V lost 7 bases, J lost 0 bases, and 5 bases stayed unmatched. CDR3 in DNA: TGTGCCACCATTTTAGCGGGAGGACCGAACACCGGGGAGCTGTTTTTT. It yields the protein CATILAGGPNTGELFF.

The chain links TRBV27 to TRBJ2-2; possibly TRBD1 for D (6 bases). The CDR3 has 14 residues. The V gene lost 5 bases and the J gene lost 9 bases, with 16 bases spanning the gap. Germline V lookup: CDR1 MNHEY, CDR2 SMNVEV (reference sequence). DNA for the CDR3: TGTGCCAGCAGTCCGACAGGAACCAGGAGGGAGCTGTTTTTT. Translating gives CASSPTGTRRELFF.

At least ten counts were recorded for this clone. The J gene is TRBJ1-4, the V gene TRBV19; 9 positions agree with TRBD1. The J segment lost 7 bases and the V segment lost 7 bases, leaving 4 bases of the junction unmatched. CDR3 length: 13 amino acids. The germline CDR1 and CDR2 sequences are LNHDA and SQIVND (reference sequence). CDR3 DNA sequence: TGTGCCAGTACCGGGACAGGGAGTGAAAAACTGTTTTTT. This encodes CASTGTGSEKLFF.

This clone turned up a few times. The rearrangement joins TRBV19 to TRBJ2-3, with 12 bases matching TRBD2. The CDR3 extends over 15 amino acids. Per germline, CDR1 LNHDA and CDR2 SQIVND (reference sequence). J lost 3 bases, V lost 5 bases, and 3 bases had no gene match. The CDR3 DNA sequence: TGTGCCAGTAGTTCCGGGACTAGCGGGACAGATACGCAGTATTTT. Its protein is CASSSGTSGTDTQYF.

The chain employs TRBV11-3 and TRBJ1-6; TRBD1 agrees at 8 bases. V was clipped by 5 bases and J by 12 bases; unmatched bases: 9. The CDR3 covers 14 residues. Germline V gives CDR1 SGHNT, CDR2 YENEEA. CDR3 in DNA: TGTGCCAGCAGCACAGGACAGGGAGGGGGACCCCTCCACTTT. Translated: CASSTGQGGGPLHF. The full variable domain, in which reference TRBV11-3 and TRBJ1-6 provide the parts outside the CDR3, is EAGVVQSPRYKIIEKKQPVAFWCNPISGHNTLYWYLQNLGQGPELLIRYENEEAVDDSQLPKDRFSAERLKGVDSTLKIQPAELGDSAVYLCASSTGQGGGPLHFGNGTRLTVT.

The chain combines TRBV7-8 with TRBJ2-5; D is ambiguous. Deletions cut 5 bases from V and 7 bases from J, with 14 bases between. CDR3 size: 13 residues. Germline CDR1 SGHVS, CDR2 FQNEAQ. DNA of the CDR3: TGTGCCAGCAGCGCCTTGGTGTCGGGGACCCAGTACTTC. Its translation is CASSALVSGTQYF.

This clone has only a few counts. The rearrangement uses TRBV27 and TRBJ2-2; D is uncertain. CDR3 length: 14 amino acids. Between the trimmed V and J ends, which lost 6 bases and 1 base, there was a span of 9 bases. Per the germline V gene, CDR1 is MNHEY and CDR2 is SMNVEV (reference sequence). CDR3 sequence reads: CASRPAGNTGELFF. The CDR3 region has the DNA TGTGCCAGCAGGCCTGCAGGGAACACCGGGGAGCTGTTTTTT.

The chain links TRBV18 to TRBJ1-1, with D uncertain. In germline, CDR1 is KGHSH, CDR2 LQKENI. V lost 5 bases to trimming and J lost 1 base, with 8 bases between them. This CDR3 spans 13 amino acids. The CDR3 loop is CASSGERNTEAFF. In DNA, the CDR3 is TGTGCCAGCTCAGGAGAAAGGAACACTGAAGCTTTCTTT.

The table lists this clone with a few counts. V usage is TRBV2 and J usage is TRBJ2-4; the match to TRBD2 covers 7 bases. Germline-derived CDR1 and CDR2 are SNHLY and FYNNEI. The V gene end was trimmed by 6 bases and the J gene end by 6 bases; junction bases not matched to a gene: 8. The CDR3 extends over 14 amino acids. CDR3 in amino acids: CASSLTSWGNIQYF. CDR3 DNA sequence: TGTGCCAGCAGCCTGACTAGCTGGGGAAACATTCAGTACTTC. Variable domain in full (rest from reference TRBV2 and TRBJ2-4): EPEVTQTPSHQVTQMGQEVILRCVPISNHLYFYWYRQILGQKVEFLVSFYNNEISEKSEIFDDQFSVERPDGSNFTLKIRSTKLEDSAMYFCASSLTSWGNIQYFGAGTRLSVL.

In this sample, this clone turned up a few times. The J gene is TRBJ1-2, the V gene TRBV30; possibly TRBD1 for D (6 bases). The CDR3 has 12 amino acids. CDR1 is GTSNPN and CDR2 is SVGIG in the germline V gene (reference sequence). V was shortened by 6 bases and J by 5 bases, with 13 bases between the two germline ends. CDR3 DNA: TGTGCCTGTATCGGACAGCCGTATGGCTACACCTTC. This translates into CACIGQPYGYTF.

The chain is built from TRBV5-1 and TRBJ2-2, with 8 bases lining up with TRBD1. Germline CDR1 SGHRS, CDR2 YFSETQ. The CDR3 consists of 15 residues. The ends lost 4 bases at V and 5 bases at J; junction bases unmatched: 7. The CDR3 sequence: CASSLTGEMTGELFF. Written as DNA, the CDR3 is TGCGCCAGCAGCCTGACAGGGGAGATGACCGGGGAGCTGTTTTTT.

The table lists this clone with a few counts. The chain joins TRBV30 to TRBJ1-1, with no clear D. The CDR3 sequence is 13 residues long. The germline V gene encodes CDR1 GTSNPN and CDR2 SVGIG (reference sequence). V was trimmed by 0 bases and J by 1 base, leaving 6 bases between them. CDR3 in DNA: TGTGCCTGGAGTGTGAGGAGGAACACTGAAGCTTTCTTT. Residues: CAWSVRRNTEAFF.

A few counts support this clone. The chain carries TRBV20-1 and TRBJ1-1; D remains unclear. From germline, CDR1 is DFQATT and CDR2 SNEGSKA (reference sequence). Trimming shortened V by 5 bases and J by 1 base, and 5 bases separated the two germline ends. The CDR3 runs 11 residues. In DNA, the CDR3 is TGCAGTGCTCCAGAGAACACTGAAGCTTTCTTT. Its protein is CSAPENTEAFF.

In this sample, this clone turned up a few times. Written as DNA, the CDR3 is TGCGCCAGCAGCCAAGTCGGGGTCCCGAGCTCCTACAATGAGCAGTTCTTC. This encodes CASSQVGVPSSYNEQFF. The V gene is TRBV4-1, the J gene TRBJ2-1; weak D call: TRBD2 (5 bases). This CDR3 spans 17 amino acids. From germline, CDR1 is MGHRA and CDR2 YSYEKL. Trimming stripped 1 base from V and 0 bases from J, with 13 bases between.

This clone was observed a handful of times. The chain joins TRBV12-5 to TRBJ2-1; TRBD1 is a possible D gene (7 bases). The CDR3 has 13 amino acids. Trimming pared 3 bases from V and 8 bases from J, leaving 11 bases between. From germline, CDR1 is LGHNT and CDR2 FRNRAP. CDR3 bases: TGTGCTAGTGGTTTTGGAGGGGGCTATGAGCAGTTCTTC. Translated: CASGFGGGYEQFF.

V gene TRBV11-2 combines with J gene TRBJ1-2, with 7 bases lining up with TRBD1. CDR1 and CDR2 (germline): SGHAT, FQNNGV. J lost 0 bases, V lost 5 bases, and 9 bases had no gene match. This CDR3 region has 16 residues. The chain's CDR3 is CASSLSGGRANYGYTF. The DNA for the CDR3 is TGTGCCAGCAGCCTTTCAGGGGGGAGAGCTAACTATGGCTACACCTTC. Variable domain in full (rest from reference TRBV11-2 and TRBJ1-2): EAGVAQSPRYKIIEKRQSVAFWCNPISGHATLYWYQQILGQGPKLLIQFQNNGVVDDSQLPKDRFSAERLKGVDSTLKIQPAKLEDSAVYLCASSLSGGRANYGYTFGSGTRLTVV.

V and J are TRBV11-2 and TRBJ1-5, with no clear D. Trimming cost V 5 bases and J 5 bases, with 13 bases left between them. The germline gives CDR1 SGHAT, CDR2 FQNNGV. This CDR3 has 14 residues. The CDR3 is CASSPSGSYQPQHF. The CDR3 DNA is TGTGCCAGCAGCCCTAGTGGCAGTTATCAGCCCCAGCATTTT.